What follows are 2 T cell receptor beta chains derived from one specimen sequenced in a study of blood T cell repertoires in COVID-19. Some clones are missing from TCRdb's copy, which holds only in-frame ones; the method was immunoSEQ multiplex PCR. The sample records roughly 100,000 clones, approximately 80% being singletons. Specimen: peripheral blood. Receptors originate from a woman aged 80 or over with acute or convalescent COVID-19.

The rearrangement links TRBV29-1 to TRBJ2-2; D is undetermined. Deletions cut 6 bases from V and 2 bases from J, with 4 bases between. The germline CDR1 and CDR2 sequences are SQVTM and ANQGSEA. The length of the CDR3 is 11 residues. CDR3 nucleotide sequence: TGCAGCGTCCAAAACACCGGGGAGCTGTTTTTT. It yields the protein CSVQNTGELFF.

The chain couples TRBV2 to TRBJ1-4; TRBD1 agrees at 9 bases. V trimming: 2 bases; J trimming: 3 bases; junction bases outside the gene matches: 10. Germline V gene lookup returns CDR1 SNHLY and CDR2 FYNNEI. The CDR3 spans 18 residues. The DNA of the CDR3 is TGTGCCAGCAGTGAAAGGGACAGGGAATCAGGATCTAATGAAAAACTGTTTTTT. Translation gives CASSERDRESGSNEKLFF.